The rows below give T cell receptor beta chains drawn from one sample of a study of regulatory T cells in long-lasting Graves disease. Via MiXCR, TCRdb re-called the multiplex PCR reads, giving one row per CDR3 protein. This sample has roughly 400,000 distinct CDR3 sequences; under 25% occur once, and the top ten carry 13% to 15%. Material: peripheral blood mononuclear cells (PBMCs), obtained when the disease was refractory, from a patient treated with antithyroid drugs. Receptors originate from a female donor with Graves disease. Each CDR3 is given with its conserved first and last residue. The order of the fields is CDR3 DNA, CDR3 protein, V gene, D gene, clone size, J gene. The D gene is left open where the match is weak. The size entry is marked missing in some rows and otherwise reads once, few, many or a size class.

TGTGCCTGGAGTCCACTCCCGGACAGGGTGGCTGAGCAGTTCTTC CAWSPLPDRVAEQFF TRBV30 TRBD1 once TRBJ2-1
TGTGCCAGTAGTCGGGACGGCTCCCTCAATCAGCCCCAGCATTTT CASSRDGSLNQPQHF TRBV19 - - TRBJ1-5
TGTGCCAGCAGTTCAAAAAACCGGCAGGGCTACACCTTC CASSSKNRQGYTF TRBV28 - many TRBJ1-2
TGTGCCAGCAGCGACCCCCTCCGTACAGGATGGAACACTGAAGCTTTCTTT CASSDPLRTGWNTEAFF TRBV2 - many TRBJ1-1
TGCGCCAGCAGCCTAGACCGGACAGGCTGGGCCGGGGAGCTGTTTTTT CASSLDRTGWAGELFF TRBV4-1 TRBD1 - TRBJ2-2
TGTGCCAGCAGCGTAGGGGTACATCAGCCCCAGCATTTT CASSVGVHQPQHF TRBV9 - - TRBJ1-5
TGTGCCTGGAGTGTAGAGCCAAGGGAGCAGTACTTC CAWSVEPREQYF TRBV30 - many TRBJ2-7
TGCGCCAGCAGCTTGACTCCCTGGGGCCAAGAGACCCAGTACTTC CASSLTPWGQETQYF TRBV5-1 - - TRBJ2-5
TGTGCCAGCAGTTTAACCAGGGATAGCAATCAGCCCCAGCATTTT CASSLTRDSNQPQHF TRBV12-3/TRBV12-4 - many TRBJ1-5
TGTGCCAGCAGTTTAGTCGGGACTACATCCTACGAGCAGTACTTC CASSLVGTTSYEQYF TRBV27 TRBD2 - TRBJ2-7
TGCAGTGCGAGGGACAGGGAGACAGATACGCAGTATTTT CSARDRETDTQYF TRBV20-1 TRBD1 - TRBJ2-3
TGCAGTGCCAGCCGAGGGGGCTCTGGGGCCAACGTCCTGACTTTC CSASRGGSGANVLTF TRBV20-1 - - TRBJ2-6
TGCAGTGCGGCCAAGAATGGGAACACTGAAGCTTTCTTT CSAAKNGNTEAFF TRBV20-1 - many TRBJ1-1
TGTGCCACCGGGCCAGGGGGTCTCCCCTATGGCTACACCTTC CATGPGGLPYGYTF TRBV6-1 TRBD1 many TRBJ1-2
TGCGCCAGCAGCCAAGGGGGACCAAATGGAGACACTGAAGCTTTCTTT CASSQGGPNGDTEAFF TRBV4-1 - few TRBJ1-1
TGTGCCAGCAGCCCGGACGGGTCCCACGAGCAGTACTTC CASSPDGSHEQYF TRBV5-5 - many TRBJ2-7
TGCGCCAGCAGTGAGTTAATCTGGACAGCTAACTATGGCTACACCTTC CASSELIWTANYGYTF TRBV10-2 - - TRBJ1-2
TGCAGTGCACACTCGGGAGGAGATACGCAGTATTTT CSAHSGGDTQYF TRBV20-1 TRBD2 - TRBJ2-3
TGTGCCAGCAAAACCGGGACAGGGGGTGGCAATGAGCAGTTCTTC CASKTGTGGGNEQFF TRBV2 TRBD1 few TRBJ2-1
TGTGCCAGCAGCACGCCGGGACAGGGGACGGAGACCCAGTACTTC CASSTPGQGTETQYF TRBV5-4 TRBD1 - TRBJ2-5
TGTGCCAGTAAGCCGGGGGACAGGGACTACAATGAGCAGTTCTTC CASKPGDRDYNEQFF TRBV19 TRBD1 - TRBJ2-1
TGTGCCAGCAGCCAAGATCCCGGGAGGTCCTACGAGCAGTACTTC CASSQDPGRSYEQYF TRBV14 TRBD2 few TRBJ2-7
TGTGCCAGCAGCTCCAGCGGGAGAGGCTCCTACGAGCAGTACTTC CASSSSGRGSYEQYF TRBV7-9 TRBD2 - TRBJ2-7
TGTGCCAGTAGTATAGACCCCGGGCTCGGGGGTAGCAATCAGCCCCAGCATTTT CASSIDPGLGGSNQPQHF TRBV19 - - TRBJ1-5
TGCAGCGTTGACGTTGCGGGAGCTTACAATGAGCAGTTCTTC CSVDVAGAYNEQFF TRBV29-1 TRBD2 - TRBJ2-1
TGTGCCAGCAGCTCCTACCCGGGACAGGGTGTTAATTCACCCCTCCACTTT CASSSYPGQGVNSPLHF TRBV27 TRBD1 once TRBJ1-6
TGTGCCAGCAGCCCGGGCCCAAACTACGAGCAGTACTTC CASSPGPNYEQYF TRBV7-2 - many TRBJ2-7
TGTGCCACCAGTGAAGATGGACTAGCCTTCGATGAGCAGTTCTTC CATSEDGLAFDEQFF TRBV24-1 TRBD2 many TRBJ2-1
TGCAGCGTTGACAGGCAAGGGGGAGATACGCAGTATTTT CSVDRQGGDTQYF TRBV29-1 - - TRBJ2-3
TGTGCCAGCAGCGTTAGCGGGAGGGCCGTCAAAAACATTCAGTACTTC CASSVSGRAVKNIQYF TRBV7-8 TRBD2 many TRBJ2-4
TGTGCCTGGAGTAATAGGGCAGTCTCTGGAAACACCATATATTTT CAWSNRAVSGNTIYF TRBV30 - few TRBJ1-3
TGCGCCAGCAGACCGGGACAGGCCAGTGAAGCTTTCTTT CASRPGQASEAFF TRBV10-2 TRBD1 - TRBJ1-1
TGTGCCAGCTTCGACAGTAACACCGGGGAGCTGTTTTTT CASFDSNTGELFF TRBV25-1 - - TRBJ2-2
TGTGCCAGCGCCCCCCTCCTTTATCTAGCGGGAAAAAACGCTACAATGAAGTTCTTC CASAPLLYLAGKNATMKFF TRBV28 TRBD2 few TRBJ2-1
TGTGCCAGCGAAGCCAGGGACGGGCTCGAGCAGTACTTC CASEARDGLEQYF TRBV7-9 - - TRBJ2-7
TGTGCCAGCAGCTTAGCGCACGAGGGGTGGAGGGAGACCCAGTACTTC CASSLAHEGWRETQYF TRBV7-2 - many TRBJ2-5
TGTGCCAGCAGGCCTTGGAGGGCCCGGGTTGAAGCTTTCTTT CASRPWRARVEAFF TRBV11-2 - many TRBJ1-1
TGCAGCGTTCGGGAGGGGGACGGGGAGCTGTTTTTT CSVREGDGELFF TRBV29-1 TRBD2 few TRBJ2-2
TGTGCCAGCAGCCCTCGACAGGGGACCTATGGCTACACCTTC CASSPRQGTYGYTF TRBV9 TRBD1 - TRBJ1-2
TGCAGTGCCTCCCCCGGGGGGCGGGGAGGCTACACCTTC CSASPGGRGGYTF TRBV20-1 - - TRBJ1-2
TGCGCCAGCAGGGCTAAACTAGCGGAAAACATTCAGTACTTC CASRAKLAENIQYF TRBV5-1 TRBD2 - TRBJ2-4
TGCAGTGCCCTAAGTGCCGGGGACACTGAAGCTTTCTTT CSALSAGDTEAFF TRBV20-1 - few TRBJ1-1
TGTGCCAGCAGGGCCGAGGGGGGTAACGAGCAGTACTTC CASRAEGGNEQYF TRBV28 - many TRBJ2-7
TGTGCCAGCACTAGGCAGAACCTTTATGGCTACACCTTC CASTRQNLYGYTF TRBV28 - few TRBJ1-2
TGCGCCAGCAGCCCAGACCTTAGAACGGAGACCCAGTACTTC CASSPDLRTETQYF TRBV5-1 - - TRBJ2-5
TGTGCCAGCAGTTTGGGGGGACAGACCTTCTATGGCTACACCTTC CASSLGGQTFYGYTF TRBV12-3/TRBV12-4 TRBD1 many TRBJ1-2
TGTGCCAGCAGTGGCCCAGGACAGTCCCGGGTCGCGAACATTCAGTACTTC CASSGPGQSRVANIQYF TRBV28 - many TRBJ2-4
TGTGCCAGCAGTCCCCGGGTGGTGACCGGGGAGCTGTTTTTT CASSPRVVTGELFF TRBV2 - - TRBJ2-2
TGCAGCGCCCGGGACAGGGGGCAGCGAGAGACCCAGTACTTC CSARDRGQRETQYF TRBV29-1 TRBD1 - TRBJ2-5
TGCAGTGCTGAGGACTTATTCCAAGAGACCCAGTACTTC CSAEDLFQETQYF TRBV20-1 - many TRBJ2-5
TGTGCCAGCAGCCCATCCGCAGTGGCGGGAGACACCGGGGAGCTGTTTTTT CASSPSAVAGDTGELFF TRBV5-4 TRBD2 - TRBJ2-2